The 21 T cell receptor beta chains in this list originate from one sample, sequenced in a study of Ad26.COV2.S vaccination and SARS-CoV-2 variants. As to treatment: approximately 18 received Ad26.COV2.S at low or high dose, single or two shots; 5 received placebo; per-sample allocation not given. Day 63 after the first injection of vaccine or placebo was the sampling time. Method: immunoSEQ multiplex PCR; TCRdb's copy keeps in-frame clones and lacks some. In the table there are approximately 450,000 clones, roughly 90% of which are singletons. Sequenced here: peripheral blood, sampled in a trial of Ad26.COV2.S vaccine versus placebo. The receptors were sampled from a person aged 18-60 years who received the Ad26.COV2.S COVID-19 vaccine or a placebo.

The genes are TRBV5-1 and TRBJ2-5; D remains ambiguous. Germline V lookup: CDR1 SGHRS, CDR2 YFSETQ. Trimming cost V 0 bases and J 5 bases, with 14 bases left between them. This CDR3 region has 15 residues. The CDR3 sequence is CASSLGGSMGETQYF. The CDR3, as DNA: TGCGCCAGCAGCTTGGGAGGATCTATGGGGGAGACCCAGTACTTC. Full variable domain (outside the CDR3, taken from reference TRBV5-1 and TRBJ2-5): KAGVTQTPRYLIKTRGQQVTLSCSPISGHRSVSWYQQTPGQGLQFLFEYFSETQRNKGNFPGRFSGRQFSNSRSEMNVSTLELGDSALYLCASSLGGSMGETQYFGPGTRLLVL.

The CDR3 bases are TGCGCCAGCAGCCAAGATGGGCAGGGGTACACTGAAGCTTTCTTT. Translation: CASSQDGQGYTEAFF. This sequence joins TRBV4-3 and TRBJ1-1; possibly TRBD1 for D (6 bases). Germline V gene data show CDR1 as LGHNA and CDR2 as YSLEER. Trimming took 0 bases from V and 3 from J, leaving 11 bases between them. The CDR3 has 15 amino acids.

The chain couples TRBV29-1 to TRBJ2-2; tentative D call: TRBD2 (5 bases). Germline-derived CDR1 and CDR2 are SQVTM and ANQGSEA. The length of the CDR3 is 14 residues. Trimming removed 4 bases at V and 0 bases at J, with 9 bases between. The CDR3 is CSVGRNSNTGELFF. As DNA, the CDR3 is TGCAGCGTTGGGAGGAACTCGAACACCGGGGAGCTGTTTTTT.

The chain joins TRBV19 to TRBJ1-2, with unresolved D. CDR1 and CDR2 (germline): LNHDA, SQIVND (reference sequence). The CDR3 is made up of 10 amino acids. The ends were cut back, 9 bases at V and 3 bases at J, with 5 bases in the middle. Here the CDR3 DNA reads TGTGCCAGCTTCTACTATGGCTACACCTTC. It encodes CASFYYGYTF. The variable domain in full, with the rest retrieved from reference TRBV19 and TRBJ1-2, is DGGITQSPKYLFRKEGQNVTLSCEQNLNHDAMYWYRQDPGQGLRLIYYSQIVNDFQKGDIAEGYSVSREKKESFPLTVTSAQKNPTAFYLCASFYYGYTFGSGTRLTVV.

A remark on this clone: At one boundary the junction diverges from the germline segment, which might be a read error. The V call is TRBV18, the J call TRBJ2-1; D unclear. This CDR3 contains 13 residues. Germline V gene data show CDR1 as KGHSH and CDR2 as LQKENI. CDR3: CASSPQSSNEQFF. CDR3 coding DNA: TGTGCCAGCTCACCTCAGTCCTCCAATGAGCAGTTCTTC.

The chain employs TRBV19 and TRBJ2-4; tentatively, D is TRBD1 (6 bases). This CDR3 is 15 amino acids long. Germline values: CDR1 LNHDA, CDR2 SQIVND (reference sequence). The V end lost 3 bases, the J end lost 1 base, and 10 bases lay between the germline ends. As DNA, the CDR3 is TGTGCCAGTAGTATCACAGGGATTGCCAAAAACATTCAGTACTTC. Residues: CASSITGIAKNIQYF. The full variable domain, with the rest looked up from reference TRBV19 and TRBJ2-4, is DGGITQSPKYLFRKEGQNVTLSCEQNLNHDAMYWYRQDPGQGLRLIYYSQIVNDFQKGDIAEGYSVSREKKESFPLTVTSAQKNPTAFYLCASSITGIAKNIQYFGAGTRLSVL.

The chain couples TRBV19 to TRBJ2-7; D unclear. Deletions cut 5 bases from V and 3 bases from J, with 8 bases between. This CDR3 has 12 residues. Germline V gene sequence: CDR1 LNHDA, CDR2 SQIVND (reference sequence). In nucleotides, the CDR3 is TGTGCCAGTAGTCAGACAAACTACGAGCAGTACTTC. Protein: CASSQTNYEQYF.

The rearrangement uses TRBV6-6 and TRBJ2-7, with unresolved D. The CDR3 spans 12 residues. V was trimmed by 11 bases and J by 5 bases, leaving 16 bases between them. CDR1 and CDR2 from the germline V gene are MNHNY and SVGAGI (reference sequence). CDR3 amino acids: CAAGARTDEQYF. CDR3 nucleotides: TGTGCCGCAGGCGCACGAACGGACGAGCAGTACTTC.

This chain connects TRBV19 to TRBJ2-1; 9 bases map to TRBD1. CDR1 LNHDA and CDR2 SQIVND come from the germline V gene (reference sequence). The CDR3 totals 15 residues. Trimming removed 4 bases from V and 7 bases from J; junction bases left unmatched: 8. The CDR3 reads CASSTGTGSLNEQFF. In DNA form, the CDR3 reads TGTGCCAGTAGTACCGGGACAGGGAGCCTAAATGAGCAGTTCTTC. Complete variable domain (other parts from reference TRBV19 and TRBJ2-1): DGGITQSPKYLFRKEGQNVTLSCEQNLNHDAMYWYRQDPGQGLRLIYYSQIVNDFQKGDIAEGYSVSREKKESFPLTVTSAQKNPTAFYLCASSTGTGSLNEQFFGPGTRLTVL.

Written as DNA, the CDR3 is TGTGCCAGCAGAGCTAGCGGGCATCCCCTTAGGGAGACCCAGTACTTC. Its translation is CASRASGHPLRETQYF. V is TRBV11-2 and J is TRBJ2-5; 8 bases are shared with TRBD2. This CDR3 is 16 amino acids long. V shed 6 bases and J 5 bases; nucleotides not matched to a gene: 14. Per the germline V gene, CDR1 is SGHAT and CDR2 is FQNNGV.

The chain uses TRBV4-1 and TRBJ2-7; D gene unclear. The V and J ends lost 0 bases and 0 bases respectively, with 12 bases between them. This CDR3 is built from 16 residues. Germline CDR1 MGHRA, CDR2 YSYEKL. The CDR3 here is CASSQEARVASYEQYF. Here the CDR3 DNA reads TGCGCCAGCAGCCAAGAGGCAAGGGTGGCCTCCTACGAGCAGTACTTC.

The chain employs TRBV3-1 (or the pseudogene TRBV3-2) and TRBJ1-6, with D possibly being TRBD1 (5 bases). This CDR3 contains 14 residues. CDR1 is LGHDT, CDR2 YNNKEL, per germline (reference sequence). Trimming pared 4 bases from V and 8 bases from J, leaving 12 bases between. The CDR3 is CASSPLGRDSPLHF. For the CDR3, the DNA is TGTGCCAGCAGCCCCCTGGGGCGGGATTCACCCCTCCACTTT.

The chain joins TRBV5-4 to TRBJ1-2, with 7 bases lining up with TRBD1. The ends lost 4 bases at V and 5 bases at J; junction bases unmatched: 8. The CDR3 length is 14 residues. Germline V gene lookup returns CDR1 SGHNT and CDR2 YYREEE (reference sequence). DNA of the CDR3: TGTGCCAGCAGCCTCCCTGGACAGGAGTATGGCTACACCTTC. This encodes CASSLPGQEYGYTF.

The V gene is TRBV7-3, the J gene TRBJ2-6, with D possibly TRBD2 on 6 matching bases. From germline, CDR1 is SGHTA and CDR2 FQGTGA. The V end was cut by 1 base, the J end by 0 bases, with 25 bases between. The CDR3 is 22 amino acids. CDR3 bases: TGTGCCAGCAGCTTAAAACCGAGACAGACTAGGACGTCAGACTCTGGGGCCAACGTCCTGACTTTC. It codes for CASSLKPRQTRTSDSGANVLTF.

The chain is built from TRBV27 and TRBJ2-2; 7 positions agree with TRBD2. Germline V gene sequence: CDR1 MNHEY, CDR2 SMNVEV (reference sequence). CDR3 length: 16 residues. V lost 4 bases to trimming and J lost 1 base; unmatched junction nucleotides: 6. The CDR3: CASSYYPGGNTGELFF. The CDR3 nucleotides read TGTGCCAGCAGTTATTACCCGGGAGGGAACACCGGGGAGCTGTTTTTT.

This chain uses TRBV11-2 with TRBJ2-1; a possible D gene is TRBD2 (6 bases). The length of the CDR3 is 18 residues. The V and J ends lost 2 bases and 2 bases respectively, with 19 bases between them. In germline, CDR1 is SGHAT, CDR2 FQNNGV. This CDR3 is CASSLLARAGLAYNEQFF. The CDR3 DNA reads as TGTGCCAGCAGCTTACTAGCGAGGGCGGGACTGGCCTACAATGAGCAGTTCTTC.

The DNA of the CDR3 is TGTGCCAGTTCCCAATGGGGGAGGAACACTGAAGCTTTCTTT. It is translated as CASSQWGRNTEAFF. The chain employs TRBV9 and TRBJ1-1, with D maybe TRBD1 (5 bases). This CDR3 region has 14 residues. The V gene's germline CDR1 is SGDLS and CDR2 YYNGEE. Trimming took off 8 bases at V and 1 base at J, with 15 bases between the two ends.

This chain joins TRBV27 and TRBJ1-2, with 8 bases that match TRBD1. The J segment lost 5 bases and the V segment lost 5 bases, leaving 4 bases of the junction unmatched. CDR1 MNHEY and CDR2 SMNVEV come from the germline V gene (reference sequence). This CDR3 comprises 13 residues. CDR3 in amino acids: CASSERTGYGYTF. The CDR3 DNA sequence: TGTGCCAGCAGTGAAAGGACAGGGTATGGCTACACCTTC.

The CDR3 coding sequence is TGCAGTGCTAGTGGGCTAGCGGGAGCCGGGGAGCTGTTTTTT. Protein product: CSASGLAGAGELFF. The rearrangement joins TRBV20-1 to TRBJ2-2, with 10 nucleotides matching TRBD2. Germline values: CDR1 DFQATT, CDR2 SNEGSKA (reference sequence). V shed 3 bases and J 6 bases; nucleotides not matched to a gene: 4. This CDR3 contains 14 residues.

V is TRBV5-6 and J is TRBJ1-4; 7 bases line up with TRBD1. The V gene's germline CDR1 is SGHDT and CDR2 YYEEEE. Trimming took 3 bases from V and 1 from J; bases not matched to a gene: 9. This CDR3 spans 17 amino acids. This CDR3 is CASSSLLTGETNEKLFF. CDR3 DNA: TGTGCCAGCAGCTCATTATTAACAGGGGAAACTAATGAAAAACTGTTTTTT.

The chain couples TRBV6-5 to TRBJ2-1; D may match TRBD1 or TRBD2 (5 bases each). Germline CDR1 MNHEY, CDR2 SVGAGI. This CDR3 contains 15 residues. V was cut by 2 bases and J by 3 bases, with 11 bases left in between. CDR3 amino acids: CASSYEGRIYNEQFF. The CDR3 nucleotides are TGTGCCAGCAGTTACGAGGGACGGATCTACAATGAGCAGTTCTTC.